This record looks at one T cell receptor beta chain sequence and its context. Its specificity is unknown. These data belong to a study of Ad26.COV2.S vaccination and SARS-CoV-2 variants. As for the study in general: The vaccine Ad26.COV2.S was put into the muscle once, or twice with 56 days between. Study-wide results and limits: Individuals receiving vaccine had higher spike-specific TCR breadth than placebo recipients did.

V was pared by 6 bases and J by 4 bases, with 6 bases of the junction left unmatched. Germline V gene lookup returns CDR1 SGHAT and CDR2 FQNNGV. The CDR3 covers 14 residues. Treatment indicated: around 19 received Ad26.COV2.S at low or high dose, single or two shots; 5 received placebo; per-sample allocation not given. Repertoires come from day 63 after the first vaccine or placebo injection. TCRdb keeps only in-frame clones here, not all; method: immunoSEQ multiplex PCR. This sample has around 250,000 clones, with roughly 89% found just once. This TCR derives from a person aged 18-60 years who received the Ad26.COV2.S COVID-19 vaccine or a placebo. The chain recombines TRBV11-2 with TRBJ2-7, with TRBD2 matching over 10 bases. The material was peripheral blood, obtained in a trial of Ad26.COV2.S vaccine versus placebo. CDR3 region: CASSPTSGVYEQYF. The DNA for the CDR3 is TGTGCCAGCAGTCCCACTAGCGGGGTGTACGAGCAGTACTTC.